What follows are 23 T cell receptor beta chains derived from one specimen sequenced in a study of cytomegalovirus exposure and HLA in healthy donors. This PCR relied on a set of 60 Vbeta primers and 13 Jbeta primers. Sequencing used immunoSEQ multiplex PCR; TCRdb keeps in-frame clones, though not all of them. This table holds under 150,000 clones, under 90% found once. Sequencing was done on a sample of PBMCs. These receptors originate from a boy between 2 and 10 years old in good health and CMV-seronegative.

The chain carries TRBV28 and TRBJ2-5; D gene uncertain. Per germline, CDR1 MDHEN and CDR2 SYDVKM. V was clipped by 6 bases and J by 2 bases, with 13 bases between them. This CDR3 is built from 14 residues. The DNA of the CDR3 is TGTGCCAGCAGCCAGTTTACCGAACAAGAGACCCAGTACTTC. Protein sequence: CASSQFTEQETQYF.

A note on this clone: One end of the junction is discordant with germline, which a read error may explain. The rearrangement links TRBV7-9 to TRBJ2-7; 10 bases agree with TRBD1. Germline V CDR1 and CDR2: SEHNR, FQNEAQ (reference sequence). This CDR3 has 13 amino acids. The CDR3 nucleotides read TGTTCCAGCAGCTTAGACAGGGGGCGCGAGCAGTACTTC. Translation gives CSSSLDRGREQYF.

The CDR3 reads CASKGQFSNQPQHF. The CDR3 coding sequence is TGTGCCAGTAAAGGACAATTTAGCAATCAGCCCCAGCATTTT. The V call is TRBV19, the J call TRBJ1-5; perhaps TRBD1 as D (5 bases). Trimming shortened V by 7 bases and J by 0 bases, and 10 bases separated the two germline ends. This CDR3 contains 14 residues. Germline V gives CDR1 LNHDA, CDR2 SQIVND (reference sequence).

This clone was counted once. This sequence joins TRBV10-2 and TRBJ2-2, with 9 nucleotides matching TRBD2. Germline V gene data show CDR1 as WSHSY and CDR2 as SAAADI. V shed 1 base, J shed 6 bases, and the junction held 3 bases outside the gene matches. This CDR3 spans 15 amino acids. In DNA, the CDR3 is TGCGCCAGCAGTGAGTTGGGACTAGCCTCCGGGGAGCTGTTTTTT. This translates into CASSELGLASGELFF.

The V gene is TRBV9, the J gene TRBJ2-7, with a weak D call TRBD1 (5 bases). CDR1 SGDLS and CDR2 YYNGEE come from the germline V gene. The CDR3 runs 14 residues. The germline V and J ends were trimmed by 0 bases and 2 bases, with 9 bases remaining between them. CDR3 loop: CASSVDRSAYEQYF. The CDR3 DNA sequence: TGTGCCAGCAGCGTAGACAGGAGCGCCTACGAGCAGTACTTC.

This clone was seen more than once but under ten times. The chain recombines TRBV6-7 with TRBJ2-5; 9 positions agree with TRBD1. TRBV6-7 is known as an ORF, though its function is uncertain. Trimming took 7 bases from V and 3 from J; bases not matched to a gene: 9. The CDR3 loop spans 15 amino acids. CDR3 nucleotide sequence: TGTGCCAGCAATCCCTTCGACAGGGGGAAAGAGACCCAGTACTTC. Translated: CASNPFDRGKETQYF.

On this clone itself: The same CDR3 also results from other DNA sequences found in this sample. The V gene is TRBV4-1, the J gene TRBJ2-2; D is uncertain. The CDR3 length is 14 residues. V was clipped by 1 base and J by 3 bases, with 6 bases between them. Germline CDR1 MGHRA, CDR2 YSYEKL. Written as DNA, the CDR3 is TGCGCCAGCAGCCAAGGTCTTCACACCGGGGAGCTGTTTTTT. This sequence encodes CASSQGLHTGELFF.

The chain carries TRBV5-1 and TRBJ1-1; unclear D gene. V shed 0 bases and J shed 0 bases, with 6 bases lying between them. CDR3 length: 14 residues. CDR1 is SGHRS and CDR2 is YFSETQ in the germline V gene. Written as DNA, the CDR3 is TGCGCCAGCAGCTTGGGTACTATGAACACTGAAGCTTTCTTT. Protein sequence: CASSLGTMNTEAFF.

The chain carries TRBV7-9 and TRBJ1-4; 10 bases are shared with TRBD1. CDR1 is SEHNR and CDR2 is FQNEAQ in the germline V gene (reference sequence). The CDR3 is 16 residues long. With V trimmed by 5 bases and J by 3 bases, 6 bases remained unmatched. Here the CDR3 reads CASSNRDRGANEKLFF. CDR3 sequence (DNA): TGTGCCAGCAGCAACCGGGACAGGGGCGCTAATGAAAAACTGTTTTTT.

The chain carries TRBV6-4 and TRBJ2-6; D is uncertain. Germline loops: CDR1 MRHNA, CDR2 SNTAGT. CDR3 size: 15 residues. V lost 8 bases to trimming and J lost 1 base, with 12 bases between them. CDR3 amino acids: CASRESRSGANVLTF. The CDR3 bases are TGTGCCAGCCGAGAGTCCCGGTCTGGGGCCAACGTCCTGACTTTC.

This clone was recorded once. The CDR3 sequence is CSVASADTQETQYF. CDR3 nucleotide sequence: TGCAGCGTTGCTTCGGCAGACACCCAAGAGACCCAGTACTTC. V is TRBV29-1 and J is TRBJ2-5; D is ambiguous. V gave up 4 bases and J gave up 1 base, with 13 bases separating them. CDR3 size: 14 residues. From germline, CDR1 is SQVTM and CDR2 ANQGSEA.

This CDR3 reads CASSPRTGIYEQYF. The CDR3 bases are TGTGCCAGCTCACCAAGGACAGGGATCTACGAGCAGTACTTC. The chain is built from TRBV18 and TRBJ2-7; 8 bases agree with TRBD1. Germline V gives CDR1 KGHSH, CDR2 LQKENI. This CDR3 comprises 14 residues. The V gene end was trimmed by 2 bases and the J gene end by 3 bases; junction bases not matched to a gene: 3.

This clone is a singleton in its sample. The rearrangement links TRBV12-5 to TRBJ1-5; no definite D call. Germline lookup yields CDR1 LGHNT and CDR2 FRNRAP. V shed 5 bases and J shed 1 base, with 12 bases lying between them. The CDR3 extends over 15 amino acids. CDR3 bases: TGTGCTAGTGGTCGAATAATCGGGAGCAATCAGCCCCAGCATTTT. Protein product: CASGRIIGSNQPQHF.

The CDR3 DNA is TGTGCCAGCAGTTACTCTTTTGGCAGGGGCAATGAGCAGTTCTTC. Residues: CASSYSFGRGNEQFF. This chain uses TRBV6-6 with TRBJ2-1; weak D call: TRBD1 (6 bases). The CDR3 extends over 15 amino acids. Trimming pared 0 bases from V and 6 bases from J, leaving 12 bases between. CDR1 and CDR2 from the germline V gene are MNHNY and SVGAGI (reference sequence).

V and J are TRBV6-5 and TRBJ1-5; tentatively, D is TRBD1 (5 bases). In germline, CDR1 is MNHEY, CDR2 SVGAGI. The ends were cut back, 2 bases at V and 3 bases at J, with 14 bases in the middle. This CDR3 has 16 amino acids. In DNA form, the CDR3 reads TGTGCCAGCAGTTACGGGTCGGGCAGGGACAATCAGCCCCAGCATTTT. Protein: CASSYGSGRDNQPQHF.

The sample holds one count of this clone. This chain links TRBV7-6 with TRBJ2-1, with TRBD1 matching over 8 bases. Germline assignment: CDR1 SGHVS and CDR2 FNYEAQ. After removal of 3 bases from V and 6 bases from J, the junction contained 10 bases not matched to a gene. The CDR3 runs 16 residues. The CDR3: CASSFGGTGSSNEQFF. The CDR3 DNA is TGTGCCAGCAGCTTCGGAGGGACAGGAAGTTCCAATGAGCAGTTCTTC.

The V and J genes are TRBV4-2 and TRBJ2-3, with TRBD2 matching over 7 bases. Germline loops: CDR1 LGHNA, CDR2 YNFKEQ. V lost 0 bases and J lost 1; bases outside the gene matches: 13. The CDR3 has 19 residues. CDR3 amino acids: CASSQDRSRATSGTDTQYF. The CDR3, as DNA: TGTGCCAGCAGCCAAGATAGAAGCCGCGCAACTAGCGGCACAGATACGCAGTATTTT.

This chain connects TRBV5-4 to TRBJ2-3; D is perhaps TRBD2 (5 bases). The CDR3 length is 15 residues. Germline CDR1 is SGHNT and CDR2 is YYREEE (reference sequence). Trimming stripped 2 bases from V and 2 bases from J, with 12 bases between. The CDR3 spells CASSLSSGNTDTQYF. CDR3 DNA sequence: TGTGCCAGCAGCTTATCAAGCGGAAACACAGATACGCAGTATTTT. Together with reference TRBV5-4 and TRBJ2-3, the CDR3 gives the full variable domain: ETGVTQSPTHLIKTRGQQVTLRCSSQSGHNTVSWYQQALGQGPQFIFQYYREEENGRGNFPPRFSGLQFPNYSSELNVNALELDDSALYLCASSLSSGNTDTQYFGPGTRLTVL.

The chain's CDR3 is CASSQSSYNEQFF. CDR3 DNA: TGTGCCAGCAGCCAATCCAGTTACAATGAGCAGTTCTTC. The chain uses TRBV14 and TRBJ2-1, with D uncertain. The V end was cut by 2 bases, the J end by 4 bases, with 6 bases between. The V gene's germline CDR1 is SGHDN and CDR2 FVKESK. This CDR3 has 13 amino acids. Combining the CDR3 with reference TRBV14 and TRBJ2-1 gives the whole variable domain EAGVTQFPSHSVIEKGQTVTLRCDPISGHDNLYWYRRVMGKEIKFLLHFVKESKQDESGMPNNRFLAERTGGTYSTLKVQPAELEDSGVYFCASSQSSYNEQFFGPGTRLTVL.

The gene calls are TRBV9 and TRBJ2-3; D uncertain. The germline V gene encodes CDR1 SGDLS and CDR2 YYNGEE. The germline V and J ends were trimmed by 1 base and 6 bases, with 6 bases remaining between them. This CDR3 region has 12 residues. In DNA, the CDR3 is TGTGCCAGCAGCGTAACTTTCGATACGCAGTATTTT. This encodes CASSVTFDTQYF.

The chain couples TRBV7-2 to TRBJ2-7, with 10 positions matching TRBD1. The CDR3 has 15 residues. V lost 1 base to trimming and J lost 4 bases; unmatched junction nucleotides: 4. CDR1 is SGHTA and CDR2 is FQGNSA in the germline V gene. The CDR3 region is CASSLGQGATYEQYF. CDR3 nucleotide sequence: TGTGCCAGCAGCTTAGGACAGGGGGCTACATACGAGCAGTACTTC.

This sequence joins TRBV9 and TRBJ1-2; TRBD1 matches at 7 bases. Germline V gives CDR1 SGDLS, CDR2 YYNGEE. The CDR3 has 15 amino acids. V lost 6 bases to trimming and J lost 7 bases; unmatched junction nucleotides: 15. CDR3: CASNPTGPAIGGYTF. The CDR3, as DNA: TGTGCCAGCAACCCGACAGGGCCCGCCATCGGTGGCTACACCTTC.

The V and J genes are TRBV2 and TRBJ2-7; TRBD1 might be the D (5 bases). This CDR3 has 13 amino acids. Trimming left V 2 bases short and J 5 bases short, with 10 bases between. Germline lookup yields CDR1 SNHLY and CDR2 FYNNEI. The CDR3 protein is CASSEQGLNEQYF. The CDR3 coding sequence is TGTGCCAGCAGTGAACAGGGTTTGAACGAGCAGTACTTC.